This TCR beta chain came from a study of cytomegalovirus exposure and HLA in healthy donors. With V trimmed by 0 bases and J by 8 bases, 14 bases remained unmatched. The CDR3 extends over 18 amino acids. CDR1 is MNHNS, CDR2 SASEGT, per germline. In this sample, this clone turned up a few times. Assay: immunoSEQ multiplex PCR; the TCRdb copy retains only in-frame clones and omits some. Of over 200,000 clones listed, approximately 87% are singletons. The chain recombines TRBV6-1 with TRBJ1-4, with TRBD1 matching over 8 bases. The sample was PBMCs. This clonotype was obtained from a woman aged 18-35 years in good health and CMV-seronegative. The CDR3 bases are TGTGCCAGCAGTGAAGCAATGAGGACAGGGAGGAGAGGGGAAAAACTGTTTTTT. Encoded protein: CASSEAMRTGRRGEKLFF.